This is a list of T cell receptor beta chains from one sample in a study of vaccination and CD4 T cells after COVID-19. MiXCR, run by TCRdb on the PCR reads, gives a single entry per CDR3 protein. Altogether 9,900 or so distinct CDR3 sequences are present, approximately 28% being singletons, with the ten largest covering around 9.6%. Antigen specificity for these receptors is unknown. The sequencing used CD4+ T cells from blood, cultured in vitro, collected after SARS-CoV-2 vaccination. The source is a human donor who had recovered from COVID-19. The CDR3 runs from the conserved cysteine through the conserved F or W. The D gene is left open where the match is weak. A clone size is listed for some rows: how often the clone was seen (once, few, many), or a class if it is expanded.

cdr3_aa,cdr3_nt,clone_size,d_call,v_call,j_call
CASSFSYRQGRDGELFF,TGTGCCAGCAGTTTTTCGTACCGGCAGGGAAGAGACGGGGAGCTGTTTTTT,NA,NA,TRBV28,TRBJ2-2
CSAGGQGSEAFF,TGCAGTGCTGGAGGACAGGGGTCTGAAGCTTTCTTT,NA,TRBD1,TRBV20-1,TRBJ1-1
CASSPGRNEQFF,TGTGCCAGCAGCCCAGGACGGAATGAGCAGTTCTTC,NA,NA,TRBV11-2,TRBJ2-1
CASRATSGRTDTQYF,TGTGCCAGCAGGGCTACTAGCGGGAGGACAGATACGCAGTATTTT,few,TRBD2,TRBV28,TRBJ2-3
CASSSGTLIYEQYF,TGTGCCAGCAGTTCAGGGACCCTTATCTACGAGCAGTACTTC,large,NA,TRBV27,TRBJ2-7
CASTMTGLGTEAFF,TGTGCCAGCACCATGACCGGCCTGGGCACTGAAGCTTTCTTT,NA,NA,TRBV28,TRBJ1-1
CASSVRPRGRTDTQYF,TGTGCCAGCAGCGTCCGGCCACGGGGCCGCACAGATACGCAGTATTTT,NA,NA,TRBV7-9,TRBJ2-3
CASSLFAGVGGGTDTQYF,TGTGCCAGCAGCTTGTTTGCGGGAGTAGGGGGGGGCACAGATACGCAGTATTTT,NA,NA,TRBV5-4,TRBJ2-3
CASSPSGRVSYNEQFF,TGTGCCAGCAGTCCGAGCGGGAGGGTCTCCTACAATGAGCAGTTCTTC,few,TRBD2,TRBV6-1,TRBJ2-1
CASSQRREGNTGELFF,TGCGCCAGCAGCCAACGTAGGGAGGGAAACACCGGGGAGCTGTTTTTT,medium-sized,TRBD2,TRBV4-3,TRBJ2-2
CASSYSGQGTTYEQYF,TGTGCCAGCAGTTACTCGGGACAGGGGACAACCTACGAGCAGTACTTC,few,TRBD1,TRBV6-5,TRBJ2-7
CASSGGAMLGRSYNEQFF,TGTGCCAGCAGTGGGGGAGCGATGTTGGGCAGATCCTACAATGAGCAGTTCTTC,NA,NA,TRBV6-1,TRBJ2-1
CASSFQRSPNRILYEQYF,TGTGCCAGCAGCTTTCAAAGGTCCCCCAACCGAATTCTCTACGAGCAGTACTTC,NA,NA,TRBV11-2,TRBJ2-7
CASSPGGSVEAFF,TGTGCCAGCAGCCCGGGGGGGTCGGTTGAAGCTTTCTTT,NA,NA,TRBV7-3,TRBJ1-1
CATIDRGGEQFF,TGTGCCACCATCGACAGGGGAGGTGAGCAGTTCTTC,few,TRBD1,TRBV19,TRBJ2-1
CSARAGVVSNQPQHF,TGCAGTGCTAGAGCCGGAGTCGTTAGCAATCAGCCCCAGCATTTT,NA,NA,TRBV20-1,TRBJ1-5
CASALEYLGSRNEQYF,TGTGCCAGCGCTTTGGAATATCTCGGGAGCCGCAACGAGCAGTACTTC,NA,NA,TRBV7-6,TRBJ2-7
CASSRINQPQHF,TGTGCCAGCAGTCGGATCAATCAGCCCCAGCATTTT,few,NA,TRBV6-2/TRBV6-3,TRBJ1-5
CASTLGLIANTGELFF,TGTGCCAGCACCTTAGGACTCATCGCGAACACCGGGGAGCTGTTTTTT,NA,NA,TRBV7-2,TRBJ2-2
CSVSVDGNQPQHF,TGCAGTGTGTCGGTTGATGGCAATCAGCCCCAGCATTTT,NA,NA,TRBV20-1,TRBJ1-5
CASSFVLAGGGEQFF,TGTGCCAGCAGCTTTGTACTAGCGGGGGGGGGTGAGCAGTTCTTC,NA,TRBD2,TRBV7-3,TRBJ2-1
CASSTWGDSSVEQYF,TGTGCCAGCAGTACTTGGGGGGACAGTTCAGTCGAGCAGTACTTC,few,NA,TRBV6-2/TRBV6-3,TRBJ2-7
CASSYGGNTEAFF,TGTGCCAGCAGTTACGGGGGGAACACTGAAGCTTTCTTT,NA,NA,TRBV6-5,TRBJ1-1
CASRTSGRTKNIQYF,TGTGCCAGCAGAACTAGCGGGAGGACCAAAAACATTCAGTACTTC,NA,TRBD2,TRBV6-2/TRBV6-3,TRBJ2-4
CASSPRTFGAKNIQYF,TGTGCCAGCAGCCCACGGACGTTTGGAGCCAAAAACATTCAGTACTTC,NA,NA,TRBV7-9,TRBJ2-4
CASSQEPSPGNTIYF,TGCGCCAGCAGCCAAGAGCCCTCTCCTGGAAACACCATATATTTT,NA,NA,TRBV4-3,TRBJ1-3
CATSDLAGHEDPGEQFF,TGTGCCACCAGTGATTTGGCAGGACATGAGGATCCCGGTGAGCAGTTCTTC,few,NA,TRBV24-1,TRBJ2-1
CASRILGTGGTIQYF,TGTGCCAGCAGGATACTCGGGACAGGGGGGACCATTCAGTACTTC,few,TRBD1,TRBV28,TRBJ2-4
CASSISPPGVYEQYF,TGTGCCAGTAGTATTTCACCCCCAGGAGTCTACGAGCAGTACTTC,medium-sized,NA,TRBV19,TRBJ2-7
CSVAGLTQGLNYGYTF,TGCAGCGTTGCCGGATTAACACAGGGTTTGAACTATGGCTACACCTTC,medium-sized,NA,TRBV29-1,TRBJ1-2
CASSNHPERVYEQYF,TGTGCCAGCAGCAACCACCCCGAACGGGTCTACGAGCAGTACTTC,NA,NA,TRBV6-2/TRBV6-3,TRBJ2-7
CSASSPVGESRTQYF,TGCAGTGCTAGTTCTCCGGTGGGAGAGAGTAGGACCCAGTACTTC,few,NA,TRBV20-1,TRBJ2-5
CSASKGTINQPQHF,TGCAGTGCTAGTAAAGGGACTATCAATCAGCCCCAGCATTTT,medium-sized,NA,TRBV20-1,TRBJ1-5
CASSPHLGLEQYF,TGTGCCAGCAGTCCCCATTTGGGTTTGGAGCAGTACTTC,NA,NA,TRBV28,TRBJ2-7
CASSLNSLVISPLHF,TGTGCCAGCAGTTTAAACAGCCTGGTAATTTCACCCCTCCACTTT,few,NA,TRBV28,TRBJ1-6
CASSGGGNPYGYTF,TGTGCCAGCAGCGGAGGGGGAAACCCCTATGGCTACACCTTC,NA,NA,TRBV5-4,TRBJ1-2
CASRGQGLGTDTQYF,TGTGCCAGCAGGGGACAGGGGCTCGGCACAGATACGCAGTATTTT,NA,TRBD1,TRBV2,TRBJ2-3
CASSLVRTGNSNQPQHF,TGTGCCAGCAGCTTAGTCCGGACAGGCAATAGCAATCAGCCCCAGCATTTT,medium-sized,TRBD1,TRBV7-2,TRBJ1-5
CASSLAVGVQETQYF,TGCGCCAGCAGCTTGGCCGTTGGGGTTCAAGAGACCCAGTACTTC,NA,NA,TRBV5-1,TRBJ2-5
CAWRSAGGGEQFF,TGTGCCTGGAGGTCAGCAGGGGGAGGTGAGCAGTTCTTC,NA,NA,TRBV30,TRBJ2-1
CASRGTNAYNEQFF,TGTGCCAGCAGGGGGACTAACGCCTACAATGAGCAGTTCTTC,NA,TRBD2,TRBV28,TRBJ2-1
CASSYGTVLAKNIQYF,TGTGCCAGCAGTTACGGTACAGTCCTAGCCAAAAACATTCAGTACTTC,large,NA,TRBV6-2/TRBV6-3,TRBJ2-4
CASSSRTGPRETQYF,TGTGCCAGCAGCTCCCGGACAGGGCCAAGGGAGACCCAGTACTTC,NA,TRBD1,TRBV9,TRBJ2-5
CASSHPLLRGSDPSSYEQYF,TGTGCCAGCAGCCATCCCCTTCTCCGCGGGAGCGACCCTTCCTCCTACGAGCAGTACTTC,few,TRBD2,TRBV7-9,TRBJ2-7
CASSYNRVENYGYTF,TGTGCCAGCAGTTACAACAGGGTGGAGAACTATGGCTACACCTTC,few,NA,TRBV6-2/TRBV6-3,TRBJ1-2
CSVGPGGGGQPQHF,TGCAGCGTTGGTCCAGGCGGCGGGGGTCAGCCCCAGCATTTT,few,NA,TRBV29-1,TRBJ1-5
CASSSRRTSTSEQYF,TGTGCCAGCAGCTCCCGTCGGACTAGCACTTCCGAGCAGTACTTC,few,TRBD2,TRBV7-2,TRBJ2-7
CATSRTQGTGAKNIQYF,TGTGCCACCAGCAGAACCCAGGGGACGGGGGCCAAAAACATTCAGTACTTC,few,NA,TRBV15,TRBJ2-4
CASSLGLTGVGEQYF,TGTGCCAGCAGCCTCGGTCTTACAGGGGTTGGAGAGCAGTACTTC,NA,TRBD1,TRBV7-6,TRBJ2-7
CASSLPGLAGETQYF,TGTGCCAGCAGTTTACCGGGACTAGCGGGGGAGACCCAGTACTTC,NA,TRBD2,TRBV12-3/TRBV12-4,TRBJ2-5
CASSHPLAGKQETQYF,TGCGCCAGCAGCCACCCTCTAGCGGGGAAGCAAGAGACCCAGTACTTC,NA,TRBD2,TRBV4-1,TRBJ2-5
CASRDAYRDQRDGQPQHF,TGTGCCAGCAGAGATGCCTACCGGGACCAAAGGGACGGTCAGCCCCAGCATTTT,few,NA,TRBV21-1,TRBJ1-5